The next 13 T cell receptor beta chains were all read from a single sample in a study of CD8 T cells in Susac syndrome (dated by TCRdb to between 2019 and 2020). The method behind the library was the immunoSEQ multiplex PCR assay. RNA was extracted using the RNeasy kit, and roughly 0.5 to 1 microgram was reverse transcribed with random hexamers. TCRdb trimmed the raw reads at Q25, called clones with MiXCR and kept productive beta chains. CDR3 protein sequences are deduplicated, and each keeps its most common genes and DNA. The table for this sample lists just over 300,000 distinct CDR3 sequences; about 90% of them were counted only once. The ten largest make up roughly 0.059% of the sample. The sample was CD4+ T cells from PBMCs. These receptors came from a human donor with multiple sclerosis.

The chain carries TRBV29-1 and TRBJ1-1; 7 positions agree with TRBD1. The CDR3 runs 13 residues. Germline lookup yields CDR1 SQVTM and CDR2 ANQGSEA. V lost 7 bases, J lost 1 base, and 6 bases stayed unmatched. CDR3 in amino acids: CSARDSWNTEAFF. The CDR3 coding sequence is TGCAGCGCCCGGGACAGTTGGAACACTGAAGCTTTCTTT.

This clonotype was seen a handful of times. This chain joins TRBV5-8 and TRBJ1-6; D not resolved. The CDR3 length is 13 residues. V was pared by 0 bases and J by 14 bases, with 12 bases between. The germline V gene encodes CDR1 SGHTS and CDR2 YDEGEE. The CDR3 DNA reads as TGTGCCAGCAGCTTGGCCCCGTACCGGGCCCTCCACTTT. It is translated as CASSLAPYRALHF.

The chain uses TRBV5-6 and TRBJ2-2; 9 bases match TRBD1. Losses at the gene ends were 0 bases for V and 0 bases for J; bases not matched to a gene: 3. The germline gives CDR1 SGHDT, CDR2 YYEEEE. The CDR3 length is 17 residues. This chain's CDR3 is CASSLAGTGTNTGELFF. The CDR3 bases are TGTGCCAGCAGCTTGGCGGGGACAGGGACGAACACCGGGGAGCTGTTTTTT.

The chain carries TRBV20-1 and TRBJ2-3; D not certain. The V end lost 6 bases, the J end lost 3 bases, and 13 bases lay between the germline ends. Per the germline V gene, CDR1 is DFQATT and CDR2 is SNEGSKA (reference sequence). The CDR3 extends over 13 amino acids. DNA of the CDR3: TGCAGTGCCCCAAACGCGGATACAGATACGCAGTATTTT. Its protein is CSAPNADTDTQYF.

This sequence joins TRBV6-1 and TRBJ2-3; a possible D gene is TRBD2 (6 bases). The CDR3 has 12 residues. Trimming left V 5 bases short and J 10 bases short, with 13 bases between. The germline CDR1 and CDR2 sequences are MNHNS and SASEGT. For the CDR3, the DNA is TGTGCCAGCAGTTTGGAGACTAGGGCGCAGTATTTT. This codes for CASSLETRAQYF.

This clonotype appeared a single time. This CDR3 is CASSPTGEWGNTEAFF. CDR3 DNA sequence: TGTGCCAGCTCACCAACAGGCGAATGGGGGAACACTGAAGCTTTCTTT. V is TRBV18 and J is TRBJ1-1; a weak D match, TRBD1 (5 bases). The CDR3 spans 16 residues. CDR1 is KGHSH, CDR2 LQKENI, per germline. V lost 2 bases to trimming and J lost 1 base, with 14 bases between them.

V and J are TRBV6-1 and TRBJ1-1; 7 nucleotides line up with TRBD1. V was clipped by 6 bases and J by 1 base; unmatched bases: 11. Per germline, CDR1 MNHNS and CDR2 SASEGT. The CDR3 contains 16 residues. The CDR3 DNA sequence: TGTGCCAGCAGCCCACACCAAACAGGGGCGAACACTGAAGCTTTCTTT. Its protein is CASSPHQTGANTEAFF.

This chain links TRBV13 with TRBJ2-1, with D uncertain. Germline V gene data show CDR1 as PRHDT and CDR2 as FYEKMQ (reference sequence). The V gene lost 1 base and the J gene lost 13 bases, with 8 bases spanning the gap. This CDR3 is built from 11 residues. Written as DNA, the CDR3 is TGTGCCAGCAGCTTAGCTCAATCTCAGTTCTTC. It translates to CASSLAQSQFF. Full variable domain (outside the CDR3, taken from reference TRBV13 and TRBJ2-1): AAGVIQSPRHLIKEKRETATLKCYPIPRHDTVYWYQQGPGQDPQFLISFYEKMQSDKGSIPDRFSAQQFSDYHSELNMSSLELGDSALYFCASSLAQSQFFGPGTRLTVL.

The CDR3 spells CASSLTQGVGNTEAFF. The CDR3 bases are TGTGCCAGCAGTTTAACACAGGGAGTAGGTAACACTGAAGCTTTCTTT. The V call is TRBV12-3 or TRBV12-4, the J call TRBJ1-1; TRBD1 is a possible D gene (6 bases). The CDR3 totals 16 residues. The V and J ends lost 2 bases and 2 bases respectively, with 15 bases between them.

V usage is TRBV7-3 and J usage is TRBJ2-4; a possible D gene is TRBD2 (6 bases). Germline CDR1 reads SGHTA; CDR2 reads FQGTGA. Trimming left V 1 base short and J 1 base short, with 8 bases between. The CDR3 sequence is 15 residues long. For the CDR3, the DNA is TGTGCCAGCAGCTTAAAAGGAGGGGCCAAAAACATTCAGTACTTC. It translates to CASSLKGGAKNIQYF.

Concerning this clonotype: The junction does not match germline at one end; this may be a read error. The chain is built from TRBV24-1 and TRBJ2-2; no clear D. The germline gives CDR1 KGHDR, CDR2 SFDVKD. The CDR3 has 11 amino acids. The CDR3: CTTSHRGELFF. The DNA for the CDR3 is TGTACCACCAGTCACCGCGGGGAGCTGTTTTTT.

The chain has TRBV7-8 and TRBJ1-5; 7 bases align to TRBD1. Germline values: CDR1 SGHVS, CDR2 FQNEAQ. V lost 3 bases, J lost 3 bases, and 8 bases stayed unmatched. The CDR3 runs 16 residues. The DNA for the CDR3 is TGTGCCAGCAGCTTTCCCTGGGACAGCCTCAATCAGCCCCAGCATTTT. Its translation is CASSFPWDSLNQPQHF.

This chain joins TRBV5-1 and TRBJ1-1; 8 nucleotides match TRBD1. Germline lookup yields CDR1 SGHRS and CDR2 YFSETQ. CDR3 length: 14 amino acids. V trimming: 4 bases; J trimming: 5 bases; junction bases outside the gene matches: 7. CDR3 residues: CASSGSGGATEAFF. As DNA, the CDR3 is TGCGCCAGCAGCGGATCAGGGGGCGCAACTGAAGCTTTCTTT.